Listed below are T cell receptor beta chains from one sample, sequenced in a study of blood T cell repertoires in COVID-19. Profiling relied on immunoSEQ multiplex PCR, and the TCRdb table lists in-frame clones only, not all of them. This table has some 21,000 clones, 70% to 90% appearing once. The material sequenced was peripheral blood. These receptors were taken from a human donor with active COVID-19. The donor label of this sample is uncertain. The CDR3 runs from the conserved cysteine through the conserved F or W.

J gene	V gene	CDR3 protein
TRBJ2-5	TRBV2	CASSNYNGETQYF
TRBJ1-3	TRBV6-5	CASSPGGPSGNTIYF
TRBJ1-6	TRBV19	CASSMDRSSYNSPLHF
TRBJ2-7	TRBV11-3	CASSLDPGDEQYF
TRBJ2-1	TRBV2	CASLRRDQTYNEQFF
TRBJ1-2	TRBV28	CASSGGWGQGVRVYGYTF
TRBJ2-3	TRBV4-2	CASSQALQGRVKYF
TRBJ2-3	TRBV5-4	CASSLVGGPEDTQYF
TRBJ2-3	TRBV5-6	CASSLLLAGGSDTQYF
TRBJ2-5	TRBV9	CASSPRDRGQETQYF
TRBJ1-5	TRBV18	CASSPDSSQPQHF
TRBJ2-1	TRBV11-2	CASSWTGSLAAAYNEQFF
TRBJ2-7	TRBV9	CASSPDGVWEQYF
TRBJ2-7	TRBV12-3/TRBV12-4	CASSRLYEQYF
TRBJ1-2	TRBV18	CASSPGSGGYGYTF
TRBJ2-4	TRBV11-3	CASSDPGGGRAKNIQYF
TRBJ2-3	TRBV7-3	CASSPGQITDTQYF
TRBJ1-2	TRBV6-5	CASSIQGHYGYTF
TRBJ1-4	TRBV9	CASSPRQGTNEKLFF
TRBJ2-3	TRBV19	CASSPLDRVRGETQYF
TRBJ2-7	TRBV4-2	CASSQDSTGGPSPYEQYF
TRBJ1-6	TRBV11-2	CASSSGIGRANSPLHF
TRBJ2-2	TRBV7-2	CATWAGGTGELFF
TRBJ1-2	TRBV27	CASSLSRQGPYGYTF
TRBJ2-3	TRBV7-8	CASSPSLAGENTDTQYF
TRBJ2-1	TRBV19	CASSPGLAEQFF
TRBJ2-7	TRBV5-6	CASSFWGLSSRDIHF
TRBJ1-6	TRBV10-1	CASSDGANSPLHF
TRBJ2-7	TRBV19	CASSIGTGGSYEQYF
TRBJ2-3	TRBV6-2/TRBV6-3	CASSPRALAWQSTDTQYF
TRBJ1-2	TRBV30	CAFWGGSNYGYTF
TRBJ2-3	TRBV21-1	CASSKWGAGPDTQYF
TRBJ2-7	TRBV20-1	CSASRQGILNEQYF
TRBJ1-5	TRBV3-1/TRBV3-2	CASSQGLGSLQPQHF
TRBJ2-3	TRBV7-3	CASSTVGTDTQYF
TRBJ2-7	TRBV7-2	CASSLEPFQFYEQYF
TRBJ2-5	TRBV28	CASSLTPGTGEETQYF
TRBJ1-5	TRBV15	CATSGTGGIQPQHF
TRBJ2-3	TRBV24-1	CATSEAGNSDTQYF
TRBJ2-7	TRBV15	CATSRESLSYGSSYEQYF
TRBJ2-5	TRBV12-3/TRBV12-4	CASSFIHQETQYF
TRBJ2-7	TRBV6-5	CASSPLGTVSYEQYF
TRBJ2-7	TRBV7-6	CASSLGAGSPYEQYF
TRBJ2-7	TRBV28	CASSRIGGNEQYF